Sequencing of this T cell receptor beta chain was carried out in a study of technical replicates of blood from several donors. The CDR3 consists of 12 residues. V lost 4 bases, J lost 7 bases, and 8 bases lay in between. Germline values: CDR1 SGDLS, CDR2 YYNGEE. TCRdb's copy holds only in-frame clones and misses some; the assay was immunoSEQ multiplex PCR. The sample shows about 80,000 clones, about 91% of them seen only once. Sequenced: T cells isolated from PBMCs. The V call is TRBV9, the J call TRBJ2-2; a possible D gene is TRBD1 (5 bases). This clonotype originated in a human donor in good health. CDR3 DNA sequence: TGTGCCAGCAGCTCAGGGCTCGGGGAGCTGTTTTTT. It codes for CASSSGLGELFF.